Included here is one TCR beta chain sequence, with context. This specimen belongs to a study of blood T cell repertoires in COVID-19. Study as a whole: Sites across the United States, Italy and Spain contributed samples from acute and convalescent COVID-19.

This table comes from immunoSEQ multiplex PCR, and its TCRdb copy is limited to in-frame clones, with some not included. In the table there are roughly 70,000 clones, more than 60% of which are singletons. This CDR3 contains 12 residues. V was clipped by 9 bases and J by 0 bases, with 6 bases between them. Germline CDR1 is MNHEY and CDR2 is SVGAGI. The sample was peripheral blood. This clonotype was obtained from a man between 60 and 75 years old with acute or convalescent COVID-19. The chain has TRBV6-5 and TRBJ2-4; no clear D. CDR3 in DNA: TGTGCCAGTGAACAAGCCAAAAACATTCAGTACTTC. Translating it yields CASEQAKNIQYF.